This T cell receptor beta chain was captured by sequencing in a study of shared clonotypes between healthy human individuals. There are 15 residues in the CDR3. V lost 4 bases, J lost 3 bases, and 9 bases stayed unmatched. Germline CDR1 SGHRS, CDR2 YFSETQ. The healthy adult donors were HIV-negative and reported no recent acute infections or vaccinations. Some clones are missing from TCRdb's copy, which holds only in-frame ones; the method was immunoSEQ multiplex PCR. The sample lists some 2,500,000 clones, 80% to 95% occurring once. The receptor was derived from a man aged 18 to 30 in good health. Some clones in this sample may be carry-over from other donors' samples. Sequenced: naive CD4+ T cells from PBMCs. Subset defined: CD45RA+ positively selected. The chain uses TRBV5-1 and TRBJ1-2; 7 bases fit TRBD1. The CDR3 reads CASSQRQGKDYGYTF. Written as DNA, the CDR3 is TGCGCCAGCAGCCAGAGACAGGGCAAGGACTATGGCTACACCTTC.